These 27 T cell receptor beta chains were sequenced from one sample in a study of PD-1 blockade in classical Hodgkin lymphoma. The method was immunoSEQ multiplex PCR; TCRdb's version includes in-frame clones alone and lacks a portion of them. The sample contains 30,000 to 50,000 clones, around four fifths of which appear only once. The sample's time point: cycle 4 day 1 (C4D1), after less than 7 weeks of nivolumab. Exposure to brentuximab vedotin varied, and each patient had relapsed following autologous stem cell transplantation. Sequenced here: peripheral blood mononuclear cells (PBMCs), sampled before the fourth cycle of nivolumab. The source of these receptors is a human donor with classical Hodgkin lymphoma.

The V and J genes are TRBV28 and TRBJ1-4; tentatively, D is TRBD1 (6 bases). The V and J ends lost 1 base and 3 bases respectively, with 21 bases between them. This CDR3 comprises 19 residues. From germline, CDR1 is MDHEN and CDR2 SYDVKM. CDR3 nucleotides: TGTGCCAGCAGTTTATTGCCTCCCTTCCACAGGGTTGCTAATGAAAAACTGTTTTTT. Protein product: CASSLLPPFHRVANEKLFF. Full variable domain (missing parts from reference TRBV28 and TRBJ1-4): DVKVTQSSRYLVKRTGEKVFLECVQDMDHENMFWYRQDPGLGLRLIYFSYDVKMKEKGDIPEGYSVSREKKERFSLILESASTNQTSMYLCASSLLPPFHRVANEKLFFGSGTQLSVL.

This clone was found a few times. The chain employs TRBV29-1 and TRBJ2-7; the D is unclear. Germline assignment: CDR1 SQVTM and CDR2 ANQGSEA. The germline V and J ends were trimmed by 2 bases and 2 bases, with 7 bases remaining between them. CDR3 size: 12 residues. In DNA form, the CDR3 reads TGCAGCGTTGAAAGGGATCCCTACGAGCAGTACTTC. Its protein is CSVERDPYEQYF.

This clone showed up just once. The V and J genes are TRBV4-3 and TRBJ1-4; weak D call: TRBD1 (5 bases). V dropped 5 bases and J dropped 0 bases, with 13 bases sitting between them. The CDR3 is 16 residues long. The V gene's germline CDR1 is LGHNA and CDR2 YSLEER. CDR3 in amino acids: CASSSGVRATNEKLFF. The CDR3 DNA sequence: TGCGCCAGCAGCTCGGGGGTTAGGGCAACTAATGAAAAACTGTTTTTT.

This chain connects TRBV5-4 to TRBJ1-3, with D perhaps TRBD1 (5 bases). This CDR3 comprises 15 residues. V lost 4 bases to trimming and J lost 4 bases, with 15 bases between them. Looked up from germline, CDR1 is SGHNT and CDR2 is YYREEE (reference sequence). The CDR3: CASSLAGGTGNTIYF. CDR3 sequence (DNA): TGTGCCAGCAGCCTCGCTGGAGGGACGGGAAACACCATATATTTT. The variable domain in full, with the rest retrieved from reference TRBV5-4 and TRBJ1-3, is ETGVTQSPTHLIKTRGQQVTLRCSSQSGHNTVSWYQQALGQGPQFIFQYYREEENGRGNFPPRFSGLQFPNYSSELNVNALELDDSALYLCASSLAGGTGNTIYFGEGSWLTVV.

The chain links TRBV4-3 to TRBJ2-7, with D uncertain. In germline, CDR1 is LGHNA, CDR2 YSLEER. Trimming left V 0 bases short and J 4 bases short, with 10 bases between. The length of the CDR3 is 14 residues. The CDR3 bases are TGCGCCAGCAGCCAAGATGGGCTAGGTTACGAGCAGTACTTC. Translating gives CASSQDGLGYEQYF.

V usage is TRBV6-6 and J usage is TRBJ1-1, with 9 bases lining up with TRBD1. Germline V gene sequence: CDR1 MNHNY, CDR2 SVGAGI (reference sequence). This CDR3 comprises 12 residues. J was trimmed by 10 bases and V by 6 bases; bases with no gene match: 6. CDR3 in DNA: TGTGCCAGCAGCACAGGGGGCGGGGTAGCTTTCTTT. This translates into CASSTGGGVAFF.

The CDR3 loop is CASSLSGRGTHSSPLHF. The CDR3 nucleotides are TGCGCCAGCAGCTTGTCGGGCAGGGGGACCCATTCGTCACCCCTCCACTTT. The V and J genes are TRBV5-1 and TRBJ1-6; 7 nucleotides line up with TRBD1. This CDR3 has 17 residues. CDR1 and CDR2 from the germline V gene are SGHRS and YFSETQ. V was clipped by 1 base and J by 10 bases; unmatched bases: 14.

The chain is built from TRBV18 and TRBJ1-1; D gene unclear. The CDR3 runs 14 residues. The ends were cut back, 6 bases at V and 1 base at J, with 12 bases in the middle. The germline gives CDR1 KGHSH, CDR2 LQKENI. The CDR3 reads CASSLKLANTEAFF. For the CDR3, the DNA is TGTGCCAGCTCCCTTAAACTTGCGAACACTGAAGCTTTCTTT.

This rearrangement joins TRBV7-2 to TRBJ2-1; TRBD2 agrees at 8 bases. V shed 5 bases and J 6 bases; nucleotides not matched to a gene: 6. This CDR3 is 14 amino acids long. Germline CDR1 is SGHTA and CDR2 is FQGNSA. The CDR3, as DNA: TGTGCCAGCAGCCTACTTGCGGGGGGCAATGAGCAGTTCTTC. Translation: CASSLLAGGNEQFF.

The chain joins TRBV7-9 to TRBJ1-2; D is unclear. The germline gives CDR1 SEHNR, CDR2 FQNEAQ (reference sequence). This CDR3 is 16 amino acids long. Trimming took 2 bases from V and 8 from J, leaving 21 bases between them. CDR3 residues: CASSLSFGRSSEGYTF. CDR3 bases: TGTGCCAGCAGCTTAAGTTTTGGCAGGTCTTCGGAGGGCTACACCTTC.

This CDR3 is CASSEWALEGSYEQYF. The CDR3, as DNA: TGTGCCAGCAGTGAATGGGCCCTAGAAGGGTCCTACGAGCAGTACTTC. This chain uses TRBV25-1 with TRBJ2-7; the D is unclear. CDR1 MGHDK and CDR2 SYGVNS come from the germline V gene. CDR3 length equals 16 residues. Trimming took 1 base from V and 1 from J, leaving 14 bases between them.

CDR3 sequence: CASSLAGGLDTEAFF. In DNA form, the CDR3 reads TGTGCCAGCAGCTTAGCGGGAGGGTTGGACACTGAAGCTTTCTTT. J is TRBJ1-1 and V is TRBV7-8; unclear D gene. V lost 0 bases, J lost 3 bases, and 11 bases lay in between. The germline V gene encodes CDR1 SGHVS and CDR2 FQNEAQ. The CDR3 totals 15 residues.

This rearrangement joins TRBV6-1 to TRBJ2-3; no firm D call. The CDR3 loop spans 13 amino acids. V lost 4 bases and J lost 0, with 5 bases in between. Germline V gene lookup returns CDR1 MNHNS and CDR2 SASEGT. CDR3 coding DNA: TGTGCCAGCAGTGCCGGGAGCACAGATACGCAGTATTTT. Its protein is CASSAGSTDTQYF.

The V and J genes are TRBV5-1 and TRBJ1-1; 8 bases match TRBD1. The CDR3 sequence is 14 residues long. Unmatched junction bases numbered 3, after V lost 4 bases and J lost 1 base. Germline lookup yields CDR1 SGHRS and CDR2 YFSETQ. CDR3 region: CASSTGTGNTEAFF. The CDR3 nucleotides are TGCGCCAGCAGCACTGGGACAGGGAACACTGAAGCTTTCTTT.

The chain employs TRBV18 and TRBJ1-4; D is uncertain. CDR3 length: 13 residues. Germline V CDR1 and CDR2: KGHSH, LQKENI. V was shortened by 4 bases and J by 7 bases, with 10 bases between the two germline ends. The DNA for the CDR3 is TGTGCCAGCTCACGAGGAGGTACTGAAAAACTGTTTTTT. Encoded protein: CASSRGGTEKLFF.

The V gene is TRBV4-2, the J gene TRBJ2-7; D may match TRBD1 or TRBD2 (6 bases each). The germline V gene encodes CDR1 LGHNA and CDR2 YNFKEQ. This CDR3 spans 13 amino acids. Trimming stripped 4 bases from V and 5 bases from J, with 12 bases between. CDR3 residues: CASSRSRGHEQYF. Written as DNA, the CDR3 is TGTGCCAGCAGCCGAAGTCGGGGGCACGAGCAGTACTTC.

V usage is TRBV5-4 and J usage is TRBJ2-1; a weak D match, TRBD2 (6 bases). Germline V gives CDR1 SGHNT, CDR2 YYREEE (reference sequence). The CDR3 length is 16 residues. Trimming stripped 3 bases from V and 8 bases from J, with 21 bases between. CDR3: CASSSRDSGGVDEQFF. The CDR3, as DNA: TGTGCCAGCAGCTCAAGGGACTCAGGTGGGGTAGATGAGCAGTTCTTC. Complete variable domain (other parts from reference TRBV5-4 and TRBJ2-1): ETGVTQSPTHLIKTRGQQVTLRCSSQSGHNTVSWYQQALGQGPQFIFQYYREEENGRGNFPPRFSGLQFPNYSSELNVNALELDDSALYLCASSSRDSGGVDEQFFGPGTRLTVL.

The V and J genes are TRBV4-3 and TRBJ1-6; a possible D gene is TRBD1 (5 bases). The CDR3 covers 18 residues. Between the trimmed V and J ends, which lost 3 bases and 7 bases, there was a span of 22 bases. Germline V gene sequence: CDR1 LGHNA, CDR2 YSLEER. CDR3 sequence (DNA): TGCGCCAGCAGCCAGGGACGAAGAAGCGGACACATCAATTCACCCCTCCACTTT. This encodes CASSQGRRSGHINSPLHF.

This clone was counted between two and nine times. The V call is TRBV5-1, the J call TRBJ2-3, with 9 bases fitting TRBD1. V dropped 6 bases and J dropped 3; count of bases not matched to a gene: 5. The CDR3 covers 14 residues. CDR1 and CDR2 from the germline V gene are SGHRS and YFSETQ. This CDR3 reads CASTYRGRTDTQYF. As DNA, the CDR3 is TGCGCCAGCACCTACAGGGGGCGGACAGATACGCAGTATTTT.

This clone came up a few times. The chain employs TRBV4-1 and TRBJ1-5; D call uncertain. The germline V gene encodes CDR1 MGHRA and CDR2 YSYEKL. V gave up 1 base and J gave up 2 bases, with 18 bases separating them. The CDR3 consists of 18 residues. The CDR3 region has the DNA TGCGCCAGCAGCCAAGTTGACATGGGGTTTATTGGCAATCAGCCCCAGCATTTT. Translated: CASSQVDMGFIGNQPQHF.

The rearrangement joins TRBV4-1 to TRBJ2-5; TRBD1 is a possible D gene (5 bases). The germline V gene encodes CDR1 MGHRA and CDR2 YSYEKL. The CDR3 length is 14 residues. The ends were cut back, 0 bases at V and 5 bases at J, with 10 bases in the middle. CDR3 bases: TGCGCCAGCAGCCAAGAACAGGTTCGCGAGACCCAGTACTTC. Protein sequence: CASSQEQVRETQYF.

The CDR3 region has the DNA TGTGCCAGCAGTGAAGACGGGGGGGCAGCAGATACGCAGTATTTT. Its protein product is CASSEDGGAADTQYF. The chain employs TRBV2 and TRBJ2-3; TRBD2 matches at 8 bases. The CDR3 extends over 15 amino acids. Germline lookup yields CDR1 SNHLY and CDR2 FYNNEI. V dropped 1 base and J dropped 4; count of bases not matched to a gene: 4.

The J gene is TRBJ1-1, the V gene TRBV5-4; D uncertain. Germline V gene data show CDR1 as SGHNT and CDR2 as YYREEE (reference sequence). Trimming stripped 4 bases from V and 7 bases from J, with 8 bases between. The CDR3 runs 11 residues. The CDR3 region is CASSQRSEAFF. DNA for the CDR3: TGTGCCAGCAGCCAAAGAAGTGAAGCTTTCTTT.

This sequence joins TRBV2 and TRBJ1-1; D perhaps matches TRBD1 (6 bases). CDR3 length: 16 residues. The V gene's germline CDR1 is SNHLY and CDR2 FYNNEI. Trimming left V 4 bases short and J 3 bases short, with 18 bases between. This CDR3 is CASSAQGLGRDTEAFF. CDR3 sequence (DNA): TGTGCCAGCAGTGCCCAGGGGCTGGGAAGGGACACTGAAGCTTTCTTT.

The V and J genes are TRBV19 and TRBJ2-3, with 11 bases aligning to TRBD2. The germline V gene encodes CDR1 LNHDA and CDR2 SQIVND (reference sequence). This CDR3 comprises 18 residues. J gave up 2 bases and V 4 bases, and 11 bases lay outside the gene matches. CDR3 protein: CASSKGLADLLNTDTQYF. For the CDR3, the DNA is TGTGCCAGTAGTAAGGGACTAGCGGATCTTCTAAACACAGATACGCAGTATTTT. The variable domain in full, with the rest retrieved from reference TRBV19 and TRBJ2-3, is DGGITQSPKYLFRKEGQNVTLSCEQNLNHDAMYWYRQDPGQGLRLIYYSQIVNDFQKGDIAEGYSVSREKKESFPLTVTSAQKNPTAFYLCASSKGLADLLNTDTQYFGPGTRLTVL.

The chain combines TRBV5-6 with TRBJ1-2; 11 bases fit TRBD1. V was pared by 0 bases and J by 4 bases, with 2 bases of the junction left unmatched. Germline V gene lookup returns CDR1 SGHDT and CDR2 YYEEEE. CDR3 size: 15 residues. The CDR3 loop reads CASSLGTGGRYGYTF. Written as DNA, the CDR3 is TGTGCCAGCAGCTTGGGGACAGGGGGCCGCTATGGCTACACCTTC.

In nucleotides, the CDR3 is TGTGCCAGCAGTGGCAGGGGTCCCTACAATGAGCAGTTCTTC. This sequence encodes CASSGRGPYNEQFF. This chain joins TRBV28 and TRBJ2-1; weak D call: TRBD1 (6 bases). In germline, CDR1 is MDHEN, CDR2 SYDVKM. Trimming removed 5 bases at V and 2 bases at J, with 10 bases between. This CDR3 region has 14 residues. Full variable domain (rest looked up from reference TRBV28 and TRBJ2-1): DVKVTQSSRYLVKRTGEKVFLECVQDMDHENMFWYRQDPGLGLRLIYFSYDVKMKEKGDIPEGYSVSREKKERFSLILESASTNQTSMYLCASSGRGPYNEQFFGPGTRLTVL.